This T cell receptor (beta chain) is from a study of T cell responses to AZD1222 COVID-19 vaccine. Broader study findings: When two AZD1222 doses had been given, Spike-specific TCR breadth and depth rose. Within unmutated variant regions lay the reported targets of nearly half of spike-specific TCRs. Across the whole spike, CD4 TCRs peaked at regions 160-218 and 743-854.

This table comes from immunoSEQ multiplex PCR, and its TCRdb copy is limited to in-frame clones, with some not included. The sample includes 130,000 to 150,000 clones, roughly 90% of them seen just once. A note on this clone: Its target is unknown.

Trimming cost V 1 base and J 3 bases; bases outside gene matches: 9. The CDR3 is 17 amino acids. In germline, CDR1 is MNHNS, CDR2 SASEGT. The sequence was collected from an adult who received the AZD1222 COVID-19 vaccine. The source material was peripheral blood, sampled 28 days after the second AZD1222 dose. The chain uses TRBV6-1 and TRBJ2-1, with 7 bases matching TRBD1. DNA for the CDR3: TGTGCCAGCAGTGAAGGGTCTGTGACAGGGTTCTACAATGAGCAGTTCTTC. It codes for CASSEGSVTGFYNEQFF.